Presented here are 10 T cell receptor beta chains from one specimen sequenced in a study of cytomegalovirus exposure and HLA in healthy donors. A multiplex PCR was run with 60 Vbeta primers and 13 Jbeta primers. Libraries were prepared by immunoSEQ multiplex PCR; TCRdb keeps only in-frame clonotypes and omits some of them. The sample shows about 160,000 clones, roughly 83% of them seen only once. The sequencing input was PBMCs. These receptors came from a man under 40 in good health and CMV-seronegative.

V gene TRBV6-1 combines with J gene TRBJ2-7; D not certain. In germline, CDR1 is MNHNS, CDR2 SASEGT. Trimming took off 6 bases at V and 5 bases at J, with 8 bases between the two ends. This CDR3 contains 11 residues. CDR3 in amino acids: CASRFGHEQYF. DNA for the CDR3: TGTGCCAGCAGGTTTGGCCACGAGCAGTACTTC.

This sequence joins TRBV5-1 and TRBJ2-1, with 7 positions matching TRBD1. Germline CDR1 and CDR2: SGHRS and YFSETQ. The CDR3 spans 16 residues. The junction had 7 bases not matched to a gene; V was cut back by 4 bases and J by 0 bases. CDR3 loop: CASSALQGSSYNEQFF. The CDR3 DNA reads TGCGCCAGCAGCGCCCTACAGGGGAGCTCCTACAATGAGCAGTTCTTC.

This clone was recorded a few times. This chain connects TRBV5-1 to TRBJ1-3; D remains unclear. CDR3 length: 15 amino acids. Germline V gives CDR1 SGHRS, CDR2 YFSETQ. V lost 4 bases, J lost 0 bases, and 11 bases lay in between. The CDR3: CASSQEPTSGNTIYF. In DNA form, the CDR3 reads TGCGCCAGCAGCCAAGAACCTACCTCTGGAAACACCATATATTTT.

The V and J genes are TRBV30 and TRBJ2-7, with TRBD1 matching 9 bases. This CDR3 is built from 13 residues. Germline CDR1 GTSNPN, CDR2 SVGIG (reference sequence). With 3 bases clipped from V and 3 bases from J, the junction kept 3 bases outside the gene matches. The CDR3 loop is CAWSPGQGYEQYF. The CDR3 DNA is TGTGCCTGGAGCCCGGGACAGGGCTACGAGCAGTACTTC.

The chain combines TRBV6-5 with TRBJ2-5; 7 nucleotides agree with TRBD1. The CDR3 consists of 15 residues. The J segment lost 7 bases and the V segment lost 3 bases, leaving 11 bases of the junction unmatched. CDR1 MNHEY and CDR2 SVGAGI come from the germline V gene. In DNA form, the CDR3 reads TGTGCCAGCAGTTATCCTTCCGGGACAGAAGGGACCCAGTACTTC. It yields the protein CASSYPSGTEGTQYF.

This rearrangement joins TRBV6-5 to TRBJ1-1; a weak D match, TRBD1 (6 bases). This CDR3 is 16 amino acids long. Germline V gives CDR1 MNHEY, CDR2 SVGAGI. V lost 0 bases, J lost 2 bases, and 13 bases lay in between. The CDR3 DNA is TGTGCCAGCAGTTACTCAGGGGGGGGATTTAACACTGAAGCTTTCTTT. It specifies CASSYSGGGFNTEAFF.

V gene TRBV7-9 combines with J gene TRBJ1-2; D is undetermined. The V gene's germline CDR1 is SEHNR and CDR2 FQNEAQ (reference sequence). The CDR3 extends over 14 amino acids. V lost 5 bases and J lost 0, with 10 bases in between. The CDR3 coding sequence is TGTGCCAGCAGCCTCGCCCCAGCTAACTATGGCTACACCTTC. It codes for CASSLAPANYGYTF.

This chain uses TRBV5-1 with TRBJ2-7; 8 bases agree with TRBD1. The junction had 7 bases not matched to a gene; V was cut back by 5 bases and J by 6 bases. CDR3 size: 13 residues. Germline V lookup: CDR1 SGHRS, CDR2 YFSETQ. Here the CDR3 DNA reads TGCGCCAGCAGTCCGACAGGGGCAGCCGAGCAGTACTTC. This encodes CASSPTGAAEQYF.

This clone was seen more than once but under ten times. The chain links TRBV28 to TRBJ2-2; no reliable D call. The ends were cut back, 2 bases at V and 9 bases at J, with 4 bases in the middle. The CDR3 covers 11 residues. The germline gives CDR1 MDHEN, CDR2 SYDVKM. DNA for the CDR3: TGTGCCAGCAGTTTAACTAGGGAGCTGTTTTTT. Translated, it gives CASSLTRELFF.

This chain joins TRBV28 and TRBJ2-7; D possibly corresponds to TRBD1 (6 bases). V lost 3 bases and J 6 bases, leaving 15 bases between the germline ends. The V gene's germline CDR1 is MDHEN and CDR2 SYDVKM. The CDR3 is 14 residues long. CDR3 sequence reads: CASSFYRAPGEQYF. In DNA, the CDR3 is TGTGCCAGCAGTTTTTACAGGGCTCCAGGCGAGCAGTACTTC.